This TCR beta chain was recorded in a study of tumor-infiltrating lymphocytes in primary liver carcinoma. Constant-region priming of around 500 ng total RNA yielded TCR beta cDNA. What produced the TCR beta libraries was three nested multiplex PCR rounds using slightly modified ARM-PCR. The study ran its first two PCR rounds for approximately 10 cycles each, using TRBV1-TRBV30 forward primers and a C-beta reverse primer. TCRdb analysed the multiplex PCR reads with MiXCR anew, one entry per CDR3 protein. The sample consists of around 120,000 distinct CDR3 sequences, around 60% of them appearing once. Taking roughly 20-32 mg of unsorted bulk tissue, the authors co-extracted RNA and DNA. The CDR3 spans 15 residues. Looked up from germline, CDR1 is SGHAT and CDR2 is FQNNGV. Note on this clonotype: The junction departs from germline at one end; a sequencing error may be responsible.

The source material was liver tumor tissue from sampling region 1. Subset defined: tumor region T1, superior pole. J is TRBJ2-7 and V is TRBV11-2; 7 nucleotides line up with TRBD1. The sequence was collected from a woman aged 55-69 years with primary liver carcinoma and hepatitis B virus infection. The CDR3, as DNA: TGTACCAGCAGCTCTCACCCGGGACAGATTTACGAGCAGTGCTTC. Its protein is CTSSSHPGQIYEQCF.